The text below deals with one T cell receptor beta chain. This specimen comes from a study of blood T cell repertoires in COVID-19. Overall study context: The analysed material was cDNA or gDNA that came from T cells, B-cell-depleted T cells, or PBMCs.

While infection was still active, Seattle patients were enrolled and then followed longitudinally. Assay used: immunoSEQ multiplex PCR; TCRdb lists only in-frame clones, some missing. The sample has some 130,000 clones, around 89% seen once. The germline gives CDR1 LNHDA, CDR2 SQIVND (reference sequence). Trimming stripped 7 bases from V and 0 bases from J, with 10 bases between. The CDR3 runs 15 residues. The sequence was collected from a man between 60 and 70 years old with COVID-19, enrolled during active disease. This sequence joins TRBV19 and TRBJ2-6; D unclear. Sequencing was carried out using peripheral blood. CDR3 loop: CASKTLSSGANVLTF. The CDR3 nucleotides read TGTGCCAGTAAGACTTTGAGCTCTGGGGCCAACGTCCTGACTTTC.